This TCR beta chain comes out of a study of technical replicates of blood from a handful of donors. Some clones are missing from TCRdb's copy, which holds only in-frame ones; the method was immunoSEQ multiplex PCR. This sample has about 83,000 clones, with around 90% found just once. V gave up 5 bases and J gave up 5 bases, with 9 bases separating them. The V gene's germline CDR1 is MNHEY and CDR2 SVGAGI. This CDR3 contains 13 residues. Sequenced: T cells isolated from PBMCs. This receptor was identified in a human donor in good health. The V gene is TRBV6-5, the J gene TRBJ2-2; D is unresolved. CDR3 nucleotides: TGTGCCAGCAGTGTGAGTTTTACCGGGGAGCTGTTTTTT. Its protein product is CASSVSFTGELFF.